A single sample gave rise to the 6 T cell receptor beta chains below, sequenced in a study of blood T cells in healthy people across ages. A sample-barcoded 5' primer and a J-beta primer mix were used in a second PCR of roughly 6 to 12 cycles. MiXCR, applied by TCRdb to the 5' RACE reads, yields one record per CDR3 protein. This table has fewer than 900,000 distinct CDR3 sequences, under 40% appearing once. Sequenced: blood. These receptors were taken from a young man in good health.

This clonotype was recorded a few times. The chain recombines TRBV7-2 with TRBJ2-3, with D possibly being TRBD2 (5 bases). In germline, CDR1 is SGHTA, CDR2 FQGNSA. The CDR3 spans 13 residues. Trimming left V 3 bases short and J 5 bases short, with 9 bases between. In DNA, the CDR3 is TGTGCCAGCAGCTTTTATGCGGGAGATACGCAGTATTTT. This gives the protein CASSFYAGDTQYF.

This chain connects TRBV6-2 or TRBV6-3 to TRBJ2-3; a weak D match, TRBD1 (6 bases). Per germline, CDR1 MNHEY and CDR2 SVGEGT. With 6 bases removed from V and 0 bases from J, the gap between germline ends came to 16 bases. This CDR3 has 16 amino acids. CDR3 sequence (DNA): TGTGCCAGCAGCCGGAGAGGGACACATAGCACAGATACGCAGTATTTT. This sequence encodes CASSRRGTHSTDTQYF.

This clonotype was seen a few times. J is TRBJ2-3 and V is TRBV10-3; 10 bases agree with TRBD1. Germline trimming cut 2 bases from V and 2 bases from J; bases unmatched to any gene: 4. Germline CDR1 and CDR2: ENHRY and SYGVKD. This CDR3 comprises 16 residues. The CDR3 here is CAISEKDRGPTDTQYF. The CDR3 DNA reads as TGTGCCATCAGTGAGAAAGACAGGGGGCCCACAGATACGCAGTATTTT.

This clonotype occurred many times. The V call is TRBV20-1, the J call TRBJ2-7, with TRBD2 matching 14 bases. The junction had 13 bases not matched to a gene; V was cut back by 6 bases and J by 12 bases. Germline CDR1 is DFQATT and CDR2 is SNEGSKA (reference sequence). This CDR3 region has 14 residues. Written as DNA, the CDR3 is TGCAGTGCCCGCCCAGGGACTAGCGGGGGTGTTATGTACTTC. Translation: CSARPGTSGGVMYF.

A single count supports this clonotype. The chain has TRBV27 and TRBJ2-5, with D maybe TRBD2 (7 bases). Germline V gives CDR1 MNHEY, CDR2 SMNVEV (reference sequence). The CDR3 is made up of 14 amino acids. Deletions cut 5 bases from V and 4 bases from J, with 14 bases between. The CDR3 sequence is CASSRGGSGETQYF. The CDR3 DNA follows: TGTGCCAGCAGTAGGGGGGGATCGGGAGAGACCCAGTACTTC.

This clonotype was detected many times. The V call is TRBV7-6, the J call TRBJ2-3, with D maybe TRBD1 (5 bases). Trimming pared 3 bases from V and 4 bases from J, leaving 14 bases between. The germline V gene encodes CDR1 SGHVS and CDR2 FNYEAQ. CDR3 length: 15 residues. The CDR3 coding sequence is TGTGCCAGCAGCTTTTACTCCAGGGCCCCAGATACGCAGTATTTT. Translating it yields CASSFYSRAPDTQYF.